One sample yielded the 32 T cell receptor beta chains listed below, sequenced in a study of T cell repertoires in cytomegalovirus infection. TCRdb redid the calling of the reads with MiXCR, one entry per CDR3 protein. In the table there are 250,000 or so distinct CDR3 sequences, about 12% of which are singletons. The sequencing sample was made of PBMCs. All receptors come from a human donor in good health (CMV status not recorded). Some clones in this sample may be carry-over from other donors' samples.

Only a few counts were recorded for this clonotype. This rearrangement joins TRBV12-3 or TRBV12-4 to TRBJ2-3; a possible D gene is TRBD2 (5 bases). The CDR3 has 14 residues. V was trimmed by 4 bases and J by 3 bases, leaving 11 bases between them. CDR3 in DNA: TGTGCCAGCAGTTCTCTCCGGGGAACAGATACGCAGTATTTT. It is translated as CASSSLRGTDTQYF.

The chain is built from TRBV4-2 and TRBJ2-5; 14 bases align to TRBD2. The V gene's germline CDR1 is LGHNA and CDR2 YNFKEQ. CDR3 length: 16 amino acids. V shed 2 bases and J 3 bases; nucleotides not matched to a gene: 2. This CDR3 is CASSQPGLAGEETQYF. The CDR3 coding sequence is TGTGCCAGCAGCCAACCGGGACTAGCGGGAGAAGAGACCCAGTACTTC.

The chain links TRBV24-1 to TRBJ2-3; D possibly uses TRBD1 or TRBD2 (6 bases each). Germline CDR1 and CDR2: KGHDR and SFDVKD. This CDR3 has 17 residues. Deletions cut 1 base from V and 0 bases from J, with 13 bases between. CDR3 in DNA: TGTGCCACCAGTGATTTTTGGGGGGACACAAGCACAGATACGCAGTATTTT. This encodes CATSDFWGDTSTDTQYF.

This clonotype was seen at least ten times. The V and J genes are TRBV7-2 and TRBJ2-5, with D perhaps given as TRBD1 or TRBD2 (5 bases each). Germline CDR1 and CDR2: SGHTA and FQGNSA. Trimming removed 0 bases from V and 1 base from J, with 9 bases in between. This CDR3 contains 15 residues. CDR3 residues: CASSLAGEPQETQYF. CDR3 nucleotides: TGTGCCAGCAGCTTAGCGGGGGAACCCCAAGAGACCCAGTACTTC.

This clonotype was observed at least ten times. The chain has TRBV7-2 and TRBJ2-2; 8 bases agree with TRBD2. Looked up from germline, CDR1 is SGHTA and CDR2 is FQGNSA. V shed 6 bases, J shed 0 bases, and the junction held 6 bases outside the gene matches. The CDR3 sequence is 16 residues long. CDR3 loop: CASRLTSGSNTGELFF. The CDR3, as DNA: TGTGCCAGCAGACTTACTAGCGGCTCGAACACCGGGGAGCTGTTTTTT.

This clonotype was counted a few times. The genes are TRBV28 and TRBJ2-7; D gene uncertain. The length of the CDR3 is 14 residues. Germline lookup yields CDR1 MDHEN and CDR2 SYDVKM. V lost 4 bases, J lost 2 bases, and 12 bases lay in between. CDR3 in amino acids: CASSSDLSPYEQYF. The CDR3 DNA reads TGTGCCAGCAGTTCGGACCTCTCTCCCTACGAGCAGTACTTC.

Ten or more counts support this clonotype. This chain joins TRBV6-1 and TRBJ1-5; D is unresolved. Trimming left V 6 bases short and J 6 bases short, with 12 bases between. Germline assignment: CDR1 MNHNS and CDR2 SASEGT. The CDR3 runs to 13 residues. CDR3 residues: CASRPGEGQPQHF. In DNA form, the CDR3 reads TGTGCCAGCAGACCCGGAGAAGGTCAGCCCCAGCATTTT.

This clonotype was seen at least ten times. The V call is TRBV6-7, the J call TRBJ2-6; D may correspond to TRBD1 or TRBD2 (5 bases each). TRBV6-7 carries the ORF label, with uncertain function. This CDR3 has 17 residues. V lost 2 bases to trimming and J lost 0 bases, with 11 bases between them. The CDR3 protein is CASSYPGTASGANVLTF. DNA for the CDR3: TGTGCCAGCAGTTACCCCGGGACGGCCTCTGGGGCCAACGTCCTGACTTTC.

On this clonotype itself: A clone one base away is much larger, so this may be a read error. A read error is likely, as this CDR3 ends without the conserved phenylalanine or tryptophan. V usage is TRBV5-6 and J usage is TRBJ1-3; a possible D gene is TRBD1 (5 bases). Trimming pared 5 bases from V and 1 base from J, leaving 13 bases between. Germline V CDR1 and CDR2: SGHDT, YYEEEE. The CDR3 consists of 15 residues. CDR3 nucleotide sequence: TGTGCCAGCAGGCTCAGGGTTGGATCTGGAAACACCATATATTAT. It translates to CASRLRVGSGNTIYY.

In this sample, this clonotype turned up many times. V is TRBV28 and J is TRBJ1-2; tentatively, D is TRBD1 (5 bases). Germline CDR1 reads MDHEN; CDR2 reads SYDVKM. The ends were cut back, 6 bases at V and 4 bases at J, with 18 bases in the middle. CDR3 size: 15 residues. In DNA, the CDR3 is TGTGCCAGCAGCACTGCCGGAAGGGGCGGCTATGGCTACACCTTC. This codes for CASSTAGRGGYGYTF.

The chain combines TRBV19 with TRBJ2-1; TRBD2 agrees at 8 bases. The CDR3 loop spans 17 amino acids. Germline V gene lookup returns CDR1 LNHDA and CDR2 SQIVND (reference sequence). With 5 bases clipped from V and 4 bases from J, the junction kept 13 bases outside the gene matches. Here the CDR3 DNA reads TGTGCCAGTAGTCCCCCGGTAGGGCGGGGGGTATACAATGAGCAGTTCTTC. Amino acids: CASSPPVGRGVYNEQFF.

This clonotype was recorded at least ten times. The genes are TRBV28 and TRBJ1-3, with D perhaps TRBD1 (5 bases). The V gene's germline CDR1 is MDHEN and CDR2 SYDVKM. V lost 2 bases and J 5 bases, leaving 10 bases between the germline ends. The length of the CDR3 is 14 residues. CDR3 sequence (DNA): TGTGCCAGCAGTTTAGGGGACTACCGAAACACCATATATTTT. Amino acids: CASSLGDYRNTIYF.

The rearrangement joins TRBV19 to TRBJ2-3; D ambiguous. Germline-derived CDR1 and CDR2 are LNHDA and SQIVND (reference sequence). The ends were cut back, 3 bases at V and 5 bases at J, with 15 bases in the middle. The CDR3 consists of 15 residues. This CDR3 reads CASSIGLLPGDTQYF. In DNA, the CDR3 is TGTGCCAGTAGTATTGGCCTCCTACCTGGAGATACGCAGTATTTT.

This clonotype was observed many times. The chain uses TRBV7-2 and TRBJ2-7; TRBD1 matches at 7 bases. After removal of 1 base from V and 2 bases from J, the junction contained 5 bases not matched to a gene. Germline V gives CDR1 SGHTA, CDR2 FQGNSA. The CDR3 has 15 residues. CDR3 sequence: CASSLVTGETYEQYF. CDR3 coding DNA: TGTGCCAGCAGCTTAGTTACAGGGGAAACCTACGAGCAGTACTTC. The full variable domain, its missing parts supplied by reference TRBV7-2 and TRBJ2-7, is GAGVSQSPSNKVTEKGKDVELRCDPISGHTALYWYRQSLGQGLEFLIYFQGNSAPDKSGLPSDRFSAERTGGSVSTLTIQRTQQEDSAVYLCASSLVTGETYEQYFGPGTRLTVT.

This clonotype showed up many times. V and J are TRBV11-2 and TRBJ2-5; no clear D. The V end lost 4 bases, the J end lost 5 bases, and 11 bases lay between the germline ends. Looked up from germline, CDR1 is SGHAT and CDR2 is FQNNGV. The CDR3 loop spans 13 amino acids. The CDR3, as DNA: TGTGCCAGCAGCTGGGCGGTGGCGGAGACCCAGTACTTC. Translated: CASSWAVAETQYF.

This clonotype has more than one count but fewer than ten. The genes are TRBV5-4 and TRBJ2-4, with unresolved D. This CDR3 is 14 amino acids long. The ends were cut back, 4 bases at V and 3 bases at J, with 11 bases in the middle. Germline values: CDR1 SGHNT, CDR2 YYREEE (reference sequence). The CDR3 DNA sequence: TGTGCCAGCAGCCTCATCGAGATCAAAAACATTCAGTACTTC. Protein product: CASSLIEIKNIQYF.

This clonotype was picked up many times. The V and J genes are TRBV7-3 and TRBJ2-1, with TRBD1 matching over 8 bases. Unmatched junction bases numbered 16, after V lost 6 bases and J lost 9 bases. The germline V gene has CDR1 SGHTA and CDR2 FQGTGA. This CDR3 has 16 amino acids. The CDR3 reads CASSQTTGVGVSEQFF. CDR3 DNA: TGTGCCAGCAGTCAGACGACAGGGGTGGGTGTGAGTGAGCAGTTCTTC.

The CDR3 spells CSAPSSGGAGEQYF. CDR3 bases: TGCAGTGCCCCTTCTAGCGGGGGGGCTGGGGAGCAGTACTTC. The chain recombines TRBV20-1 with TRBJ2-7; 12 nucleotides match TRBD2. The CDR3 contains 14 residues. Trimming cost V 6 bases and J 7 bases; bases outside gene matches: 10. CDR1 is DFQATT and CDR2 is SNEGSKA in the germline V gene (reference sequence).

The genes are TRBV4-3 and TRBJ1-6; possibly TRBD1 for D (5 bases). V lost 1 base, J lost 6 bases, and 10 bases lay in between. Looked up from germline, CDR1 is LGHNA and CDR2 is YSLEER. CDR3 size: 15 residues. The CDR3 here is CASSQVRVTNSPLHF. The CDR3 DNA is TGCGCCAGCAGCCAAGTCAGGGTTACTAATTCACCCCTCCACTTT.

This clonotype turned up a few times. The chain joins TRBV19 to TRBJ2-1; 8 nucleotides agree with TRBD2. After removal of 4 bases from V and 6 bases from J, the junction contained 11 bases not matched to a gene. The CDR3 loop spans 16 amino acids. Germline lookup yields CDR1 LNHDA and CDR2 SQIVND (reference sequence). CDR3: CASSTPGTRSGNEQFF. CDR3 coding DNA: TGTGCCAGTAGTACCCCCGGGACTAGGTCGGGCAATGAGCAGTTCTTC.

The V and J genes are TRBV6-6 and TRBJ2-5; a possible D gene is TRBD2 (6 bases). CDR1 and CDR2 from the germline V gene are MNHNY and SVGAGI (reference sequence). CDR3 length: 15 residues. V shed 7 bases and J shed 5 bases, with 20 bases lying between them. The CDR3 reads CASTPARDSGETQYF. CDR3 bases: TGTGCCAGCACGCCAGCTAGGGACTCGGGGGAGACCCAGTACTTC.

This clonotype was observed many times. The CDR3 is CASSYPALDRGSTGELFF. DNA of the CDR3: TGTGCCAGCAGTTACCCCGCTCTGGACAGGGGATCGACCGGGGAGCTGTTTTTT. V usage is TRBV6-2 or TRBV6-3 and J usage is TRBJ2-2; 9 bases agree with TRBD1. V lost 2 bases, J lost 5 bases, and 12 bases stayed unmatched. In germline, CDR1 is MNHEY, CDR2 SVGEGT. The CDR3 has 18 amino acids.

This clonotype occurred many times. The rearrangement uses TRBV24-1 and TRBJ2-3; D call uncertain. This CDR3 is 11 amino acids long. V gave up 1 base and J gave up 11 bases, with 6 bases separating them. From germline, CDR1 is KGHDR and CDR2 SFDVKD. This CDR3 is CATSDFSGQYF. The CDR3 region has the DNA TGTGCCACCAGTGATTTTTCTGGGCAGTATTTT.

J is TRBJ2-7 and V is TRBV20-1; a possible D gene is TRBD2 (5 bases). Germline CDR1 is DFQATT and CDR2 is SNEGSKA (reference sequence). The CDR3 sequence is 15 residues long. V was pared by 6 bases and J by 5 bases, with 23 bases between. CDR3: CSARKEPGIDDEQYF. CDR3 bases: TGCAGTGCCCGAAAGGAACCGGGGATTGACGACGAGCAGTACTTC.

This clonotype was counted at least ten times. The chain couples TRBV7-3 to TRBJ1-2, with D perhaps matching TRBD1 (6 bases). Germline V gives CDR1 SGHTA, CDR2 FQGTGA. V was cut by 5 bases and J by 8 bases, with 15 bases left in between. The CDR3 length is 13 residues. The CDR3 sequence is CASSETGRGGYTF. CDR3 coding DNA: TGTGCCAGCAGCGAAACAGGGAGGGGCGGCTACACCTTC.

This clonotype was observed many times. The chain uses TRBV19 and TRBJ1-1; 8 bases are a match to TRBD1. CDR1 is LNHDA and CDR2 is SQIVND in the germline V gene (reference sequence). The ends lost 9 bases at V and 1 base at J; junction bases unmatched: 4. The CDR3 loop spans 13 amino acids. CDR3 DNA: TGTGCCAGCGTCGGACAGGGGAACACTGAAGCTTTCTTT. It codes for CASVGQGNTEAFF.

CDR3 nucleotide sequence: TGTGCCAGCTCACGCGGGAACCAGCCCCAGCATTTT. Translating gives CASSRGNQPQHF. V usage is TRBV18 and J usage is TRBJ1-5, with D uncertain. Germline CDR1 is KGHSH and CDR2 is LQKENI. CDR3 length: 12 residues. The V and J ends lost 4 bases and 7 bases respectively, with 8 bases between them.

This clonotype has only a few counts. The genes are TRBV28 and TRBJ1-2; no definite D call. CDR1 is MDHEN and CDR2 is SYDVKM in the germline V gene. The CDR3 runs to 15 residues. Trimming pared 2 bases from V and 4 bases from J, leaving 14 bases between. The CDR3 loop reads CASSLQDGWGYGYTF. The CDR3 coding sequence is TGTGCCAGCAGTTTACAAGACGGTTGGGGCTATGGCTACACCTTC.

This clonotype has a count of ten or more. The CDR3 bases are TGTGCCAGCAGCTTAAGAGTCTTCCCCGAAGCTTTCTTT. It yields the protein CASSLRVFPEAFF. V is TRBV7-2 and J is TRBJ1-1; no clear D. The germline V gene has CDR1 SGHTA and CDR2 FQGNSA. V was pared by 2 bases and J by 8 bases, with 12 bases between. The CDR3 is 13 amino acids.

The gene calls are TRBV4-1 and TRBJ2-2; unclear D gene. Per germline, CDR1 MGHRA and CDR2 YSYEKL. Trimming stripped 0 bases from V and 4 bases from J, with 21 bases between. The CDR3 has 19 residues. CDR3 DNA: TGCGCCAGCAGCCAAGATCGCGATAGTTTGGCCCCGGGCACCGGGGAGCTGTTTTTT. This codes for CASSQDRDSLAPGTGELFF.

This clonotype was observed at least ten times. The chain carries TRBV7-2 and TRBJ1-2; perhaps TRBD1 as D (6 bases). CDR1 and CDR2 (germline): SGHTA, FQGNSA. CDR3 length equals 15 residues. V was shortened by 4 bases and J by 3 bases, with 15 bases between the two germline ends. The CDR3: CASSSSGTSDYGYTF. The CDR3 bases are TGTGCCAGCAGCTCCTCCGGGACAAGCGACTATGGCTACACCTTC.

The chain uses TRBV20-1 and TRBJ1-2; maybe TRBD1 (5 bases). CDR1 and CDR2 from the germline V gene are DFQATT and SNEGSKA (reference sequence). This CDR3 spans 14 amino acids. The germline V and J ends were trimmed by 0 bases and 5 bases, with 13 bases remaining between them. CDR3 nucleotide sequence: TGCAGTGCTAGAGATCCAGGGACGGGGTATGGCTACACCTTC. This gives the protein CSARDPGTGYGYTF.